One TCR beta chain is described in this entry. V dropped 1 base and J dropped 7; count of bases not matched to a gene: 7. The CDR3 runs 15 residues. Germline lookup yields CDR1 MNHNS and CDR2 SASEGT. The record originates from a study of shared clonotypes between healthy human individuals. Method: immunoSEQ multiplex PCR; TCRdb's copy keeps in-frame clones and lacks some. The sample lists approximately 500,000 clones, 96% occurring once. Sequencing was done on a sample of naive CD4+ T cells sorted from blood. Subset described: CD45RA+ positively selected. This clonotype was sampled from a woman aged 25 to 39 in good health. The chain couples TRBV6-1 to TRBJ1-1; 9 positions agree with TRBD1. CDR3 coding DNA: TGTGCCAGCAGTGAAGAGAGACAGGGGGTCGGTGAAGCTTTCTTT. Its translation is CASSEERQGVGEAFF.